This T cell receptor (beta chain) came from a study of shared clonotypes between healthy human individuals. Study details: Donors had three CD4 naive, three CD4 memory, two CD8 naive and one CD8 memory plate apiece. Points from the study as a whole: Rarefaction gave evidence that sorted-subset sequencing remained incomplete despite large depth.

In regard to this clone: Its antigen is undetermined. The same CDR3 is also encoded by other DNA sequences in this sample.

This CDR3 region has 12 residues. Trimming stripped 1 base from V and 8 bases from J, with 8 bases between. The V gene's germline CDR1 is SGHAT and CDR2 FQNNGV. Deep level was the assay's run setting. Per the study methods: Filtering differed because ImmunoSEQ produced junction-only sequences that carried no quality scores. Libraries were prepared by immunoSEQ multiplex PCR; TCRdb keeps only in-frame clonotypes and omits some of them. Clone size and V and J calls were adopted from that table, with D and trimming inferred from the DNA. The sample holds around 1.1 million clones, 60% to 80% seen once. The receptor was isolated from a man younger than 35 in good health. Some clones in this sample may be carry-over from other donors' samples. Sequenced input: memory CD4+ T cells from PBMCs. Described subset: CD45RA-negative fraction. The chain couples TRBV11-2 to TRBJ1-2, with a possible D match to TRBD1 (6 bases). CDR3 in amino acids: CASSLGGGGYTF. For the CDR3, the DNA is TGTGCCAGCAGCTTAGGAGGGGGAGGCTACACCTTC.